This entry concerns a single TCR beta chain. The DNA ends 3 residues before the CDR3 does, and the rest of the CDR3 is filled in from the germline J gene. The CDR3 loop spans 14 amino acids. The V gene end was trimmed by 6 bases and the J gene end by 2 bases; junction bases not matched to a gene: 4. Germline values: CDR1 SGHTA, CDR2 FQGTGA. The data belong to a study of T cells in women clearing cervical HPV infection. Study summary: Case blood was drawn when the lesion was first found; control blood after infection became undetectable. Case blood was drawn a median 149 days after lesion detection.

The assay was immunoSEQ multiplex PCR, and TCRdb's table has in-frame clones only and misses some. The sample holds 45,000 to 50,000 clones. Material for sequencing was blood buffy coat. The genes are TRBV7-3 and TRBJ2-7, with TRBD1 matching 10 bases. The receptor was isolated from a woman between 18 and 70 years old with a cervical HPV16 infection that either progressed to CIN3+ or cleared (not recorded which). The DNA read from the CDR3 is TGTGCCAGCAGTCCGGGACAGGGGCCCTACGAG. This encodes CASSPGQGPYE. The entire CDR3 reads CASSPGQGPYEQYF.